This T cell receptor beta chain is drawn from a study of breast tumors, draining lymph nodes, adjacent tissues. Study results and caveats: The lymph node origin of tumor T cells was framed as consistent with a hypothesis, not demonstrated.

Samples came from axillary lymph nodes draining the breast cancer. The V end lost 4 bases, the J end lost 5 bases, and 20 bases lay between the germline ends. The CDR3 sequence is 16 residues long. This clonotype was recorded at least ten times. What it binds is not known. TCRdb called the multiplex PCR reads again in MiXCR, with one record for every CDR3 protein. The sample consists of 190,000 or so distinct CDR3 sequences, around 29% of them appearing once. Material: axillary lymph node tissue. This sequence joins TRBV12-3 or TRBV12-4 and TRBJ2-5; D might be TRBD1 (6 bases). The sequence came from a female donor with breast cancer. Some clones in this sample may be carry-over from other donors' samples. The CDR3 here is CASSWSGRGFFETQYF. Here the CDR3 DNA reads TGTGCCAGCAGTTGGTCGGGCAGGGGTTTTTTTGAGACCCAGTACTTC.